This TCR beta chain was retrieved from a study of T cells in Graves' hyperthyroidism and ophthalmopathy. RNA transcripts gave rise to amplified TCR beta CDR3 regions. The HTBI set primed first-round TCR CDR3 RT-PCR. Via MiXCR, TCRdb re-called the multiplex PCR reads, giving one row per CDR3 protein. The table shows hundreds of thousands of distinct CDR3 sequences, with about a sixth occurring only once. There are many counts of this clonotype. This CDR3 contains 13 residues. Germline lookup yields CDR1 MNHNS and CDR2 SASEGT. V shed 6 bases, J shed 3 bases, and the junction held 3 bases outside the gene matches.

Sequenced material: blood. The clonotype originates from a woman aged 35 to 49 with Graves' ophthalmopathy. V usage is TRBV6-1 and J usage is TRBJ1-2; 8 bases are shared with TRBD1. CDR3 DNA: TGTGCCAGCAGGTTGGGACAGGACTATGGCTACACCTTC. As protein: CASRLGQDYGYTF.